This TCR beta chain was recovered during a study of cytomegalovirus exposure and HLA in healthy donors. Findings of the study overall: Prior analysis indicated that the majority of TCR beta V segments exhibited productivity approximately 87% or approximately 30% of the time.

The PCR contained 60 Vbeta and 13 Jbeta primers. The data were produced by immunoSEQ multiplex PCR, yet TCRdb's version contains in-frame clones alone and is incomplete. The sample contains approximately 120,000 clones, around 80% of which appear only once. On this clone: The antigen remains unidentified.

Germline loops: CDR1 MNHNS, CDR2 SASEGT. This CDR3 region has 16 residues. The germline V and J ends were trimmed by 1 base and 2 bases, with 13 bases remaining between them. The TCR originated in a woman aged 55 to 70 in good health and CMV-seropositive. This rearrangement joins TRBV6-1 to TRBJ2-3; D perhaps matches TRBD2 (6 bases). Sequenced input: PBMCs. CDR3 in amino acids: CASSEGLAQDTDTQYF. The CDR3 DNA follows: TGTGCCAGCAGTGAAGGGCTAGCGCAAGACACAGATACGCAGTATTTT.